Shown below are 32 T cell receptor beta chains from a single sample sequenced in a study of response to subunit inactivated influenza vaccine. TCRdb re-called the RT-PCR reads with MiXCR, one entry per CDR3 protein. The sample has 550,000 to 600,000 distinct CDR3 sequences, approximately 12% seen once. Specimen: PBMCs from blood, collected on the day of vaccination. These receptors were obtained from a man aged 50-60 years who received an inactivated influenza vaccine.

The chain couples TRBV5-1 to TRBJ2-5; maybe TRBD2 (7 bases). Between the trimmed V and J ends, which lost 4 bases and 2 bases, there was a span of 12 bases. CDR3 length: 14 amino acids. Germline V gives CDR1 SGHRS, CDR2 YFSETQ. CDR3 coding DNA: TGCGCCAGCAGCCCCGGGGGGCCTCAAGAGACCCAGTACTTC. Amino acids: CASSPGGPQETQYF.

This sequence joins TRBV6-6 and TRBJ2-7; weak D call: TRBD1 (5 bases). V lost 8 bases to trimming and J lost 3 bases, with 14 bases between them. The CDR3 runs to 13 residues. CDR1 is MNHNY and CDR2 is SVGAGI in the germline V gene (reference sequence). The DNA of the CDR3 is TGTGCCAGCGGTGACAGAATACTCTACGAGCAGTACTTC. Residues: CASGDRILYEQYF.

This clonotype was recorded at least ten times. This chain links TRBV20-1 with TRBJ2-7; D is unclear. Germline assignment: CDR1 DFQATT and CDR2 SNEGSKA (reference sequence). CDR3 length: 12 amino acids. V was shortened by 2 bases and J by 5 bases, with 10 bases between the two germline ends. As DNA, the CDR3 is TGCAGTGCTAGACAGAACCGGGACGAGCAGTACTTC. It codes for CSARQNRDEQYF.

This clonotype was detected only a few times. This chain uses TRBV4-1 with TRBJ1-1, with 8 bases fitting TRBD1. This CDR3 contains 16 residues. J was trimmed by 6 bases and V by 2 bases; bases with no gene match: 11. CDR1 is MGHRA, CDR2 YSYEKL, per germline. The chain's CDR3 is CASSQTSVPGQAEAFF. Here the CDR3 DNA reads TGCGCCAGCAGCCAAACCAGCGTCCCGGGACAGGCTGAAGCTTTCTTT.

This clonotype was seen more than once but under ten times. V is TRBV10-3 and J is TRBJ2-3; possible D gene TRBD1, 6 bases. The CDR3 spans 15 residues. V lost 5 bases, J lost 0 bases, and 12 bases lay in between. CDR1 ENHRY and CDR2 SYGVKD come from the germline V gene. The DNA of the CDR3 is TGTGCCATCAGTTCAGGGGCCTCGAGCACAGATACGCAGTATTTT. It translates to CAISSGASSTDTQYF.

In its sample, this clonotype was seen a few times. The CDR3 reads CASSKGPLSYEQYF. CDR3 in DNA: TGTGCCAGCAGCAAGGGTCCCCTCTCCTACGAGCAGTACTTC. This chain uses TRBV7-9 with TRBJ2-7; D remains ambiguous. The CDR3 length is 14 residues. Trimming left V 5 bases short and J 0 bases short, with 11 bases between. Per the germline V gene, CDR1 is SEHNR and CDR2 is FQNEAQ (reference sequence).

This clonotype was counted many times. This chain uses TRBV5-1 with TRBJ2-6, with a tentative D call TRBD2 (5 bases). The ends were cut back, 2 bases at V and 5 bases at J, with 14 bases in the middle. Germline loops: CDR1 SGHRS, CDR2 YFSETQ. CDR3 length equals 16 residues. CDR3 nucleotide sequence: TGCGCCAGCAGCTTAACCGGACTGGGCTGGGCCAACGTCCTGACTTTC. Translation gives CASSLTGLGWANVLTF. The variable domain in full, completed from reference TRBV5-1 and TRBJ2-6, reads KAGVTQTPRYLIKTRGQQVTLSCSPISGHRSVSWYQQTPGQGLQFLFEYFSETQRNKGNFPGRFSGRQFSNSRSEMNVSTLELGDSALYLCASSLTGLGWANVLTFGAGSRLTVL.

Many counts were recorded for this clonotype. V and J are TRBV7-9 and TRBJ2-3, with TRBD2 matching over 12 bases. Germline assignment: CDR1 SEHNR and CDR2 FQNEAQ (reference sequence). The CDR3 covers 16 residues. V was clipped by 5 bases and J by 5 bases; unmatched bases: 8. CDR3 DNA sequence: TGTGCCAGCAGCACCTGGACTAGCGGGACAGGAGATACGCAGTATTTT. This gives the protein CASSTWTSGTGDTQYF. Full variable domain (missing parts from reference TRBV7-9 and TRBJ2-3): DTGVSQNPRHKITKRGQNVTFRCDPISEHNRLYWYRQTLGQGPEFLTYFQNEAQLEKSRLLSDRFSAERPKGSFSTLEIQRTEQGDSAMYLCASSTWTSGTGDTQYFGPGTRLTVL.

This clonotype has just a few counts. J is TRBJ2-5 and V is TRBV5-5, with D possibly being TRBD1 or TRBD2 (5 bases each). The CDR3 loop spans 14 amino acids. Germline V gives CDR1 SGHKS, CDR2 YYEKEE (reference sequence). Trimming left V 10 bases short and J 5 bases short, with 21 bases between. The CDR3 DNA follows: TGTGCCTCCAGTACCGGGACCCCCAGGGAGACCCAGTACTTC. Amino acid sequence: CASSTGTPRETQYF.

This clonotype was counted between two and nine times. The chain links TRBV7-2 to TRBJ1-1; D remains unclear. Germline V gene sequence: CDR1 SGHTA, CDR2 FQGNSA. The length of the CDR3 is 17 residues. Trimming pared 5 bases from V and 6 bases from J, leaving 25 bases between. The CDR3 bases are TGTGCCAGCAGCCCCGAGTCCTTTACGGGTAGCCGCCCTGAAGCTTTCTTT. It codes for CASSPESFTGSRPEAFF.

This chain connects TRBV12-3 or TRBV12-4 to TRBJ2-1, with D possibly TRBD2 on 5 matching bases. The CDR3 spans 13 residues. V shed 5 bases and J shed 3 bases, with 8 bases lying between them. The CDR3 DNA sequence: TGTGCCAGCAGTCTGACTAACTACAATGAGCAGTTCTTC. It is translated as CASSLTNYNEQFF.

This clonotype has a handful of counts. This chain links TRBV10-3 with TRBJ2-2, with unresolved D. The germline V and J ends were trimmed by 6 bases and 4 bases, with 6 bases remaining between them. Germline V gene sequence: CDR1 ENHRY, CDR2 SYGVKD. CDR3 size: 12 residues. CDR3: CAISQATGELFF. The CDR3 DNA follows: TGTGCCATCAGCCAAGCCACCGGGGAGCTGTTTTTT.

With regard to this clonotype: Since the CDR3 does not end with the conserved phenylalanine or tryptophan, this likely comes from a read error. This chain joins TRBV3-1 and TRBJ2-7; perhaps TRBD1 as D (5 bases). The germline V gene encodes CDR1 LGHDT and CDR2 YNNKEL (reference sequence). Trimming stripped 3 bases from V and 6 bases from J, with 18 bases between. This CDR3 is built from 15 residues. The CDR3 sequence: CASSQRHKGRPEQYL. Here the CDR3 DNA reads TGTGCCAGCAGCCAGAGACACAAGGGGCGGCCCGAGCAGTACTTA.

J is TRBJ2-5 and V is TRBV12-3 or TRBV12-4; TRBD1 matches at 7 bases. This CDR3 has 13 residues. The ends lost 5 bases at V and 6 bases at J; junction bases unmatched: 6. CDR3 region: CASSLDRVQTQYF. In DNA form, the CDR3 reads TGTGCCAGCAGTCTCGACAGGGTTCAGACCCAGTACTTC.

In its sample, this clonotype was seen many times. The chain joins TRBV6-1 to TRBJ2-2; D might be TRBD2 (5 bases). Between the trimmed V and J ends, which lost 6 bases and 0 bases, there was a span of 8 bases. Germline loops: CDR1 MNHNS, CDR2 SASEGT. There are 14 residues in the CDR3. CDR3 bases: TGTGCCAGCAGCTCGGGGACGAACACCGGGGAGCTGTTTTTT. It codes for CASSSGTNTGELFF.

This clonotype has a handful of counts. CDR3 protein: CSASGKNTGELFF. DNA for the CDR3: TGCAGTGCTAGCGGGAAGAACACCGGGGAGCTGTTTTTT. The chain carries TRBV20-1 and TRBJ2-2; a weak D match, TRBD2 (5 bases). V gave up 3 bases and J gave up 1 base, with 6 bases separating them. This CDR3 has 13 residues. CDR1 DFQATT and CDR2 SNEGSKA come from the germline V gene (reference sequence).

The V call is TRBV6-6, the J call TRBJ2-1, with D hard to call. V was trimmed by 5 bases and J by 5 bases, leaving 7 bases between them. Germline V gene lookup returns CDR1 MNHNY and CDR2 SVGAGI (reference sequence). This CDR3 is built from 12 residues. CDR3 amino acids: CASSQVHNEQFF. The DNA for the CDR3 is TGTGCCAGCAGTCAGGTCCACAATGAGCAGTTCTTC.

In this sample, this clonotype turned up a few times. The V gene is TRBV4-1, the J gene TRBJ2-6, with 11 bases aligning to TRBD1. V was clipped by 6 bases and J by 1 base; unmatched bases: 11. Germline V gene data show CDR1 as MGHRA and CDR2 as YSYEKL. The CDR3 is 19 amino acids. CDR3 sequence reads: CASRLFAGTGGSGANVLTF. In nucleotides, the CDR3 is TGCGCCAGCAGACTTTTTGCCGGGACAGGGGGGTCTGGGGCCAACGTCCTGACTTTC.

The chain joins TRBV19 to TRBJ1-1; D is uncertain. V was pared by 1 base and J by 5 bases, with 14 bases between. The V gene's germline CDR1 is LNHDA and CDR2 SQIVND (reference sequence). The CDR3 totals 15 residues. CDR3 sequence reads: CASSIGGRKGTEAFF. In nucleotides, the CDR3 is TGTGCCAGTAGTATAGGCGGCAGGAAGGGTACTGAAGCTTTCTTT.

The genes are TRBV14 and TRBJ2-7, with D uncertain. CDR3 size: 14 residues. CDR1 is SGHDN, CDR2 FVKESK, per germline. V dropped 6 bases and J dropped 5 bases, with 17 bases sitting between them. DNA for the CDR3: TGTGCCAGCAGTCCCGGCCCCATCCAGAACGAGCAGTACTTC. Its translation is CASSPGPIQNEQYF.

As DNA, the CDR3 is TGCGCCAGCAGCCTGGGCTACCAGGGGGTTAACACTGAAGCTTTCTTT. It yields the protein CASSLGYQGVNTEAFF. V is TRBV4-3 and J is TRBJ1-1, with TRBD1 identical over 7 bases. This CDR3 contains 16 residues. The trim removed 4 bases at V and 2 bases at J, leaving 10 bases unmatched. Germline V gene sequence: CDR1 LGHNA, CDR2 YSLEER.

This clonotype appeared a few times. The chain has TRBV4-1 and TRBJ1-1, with 7 bases fitting TRBD1. After removal of 4 bases from V and 7 bases from J, the junction contained 9 bases not matched to a gene. Germline V gives CDR1 MGHRA, CDR2 YSYEKL. This CDR3 contains 14 residues. The CDR3 DNA reads as TGCGCCAGCAGCCGACCAGGGGGGAATGGTGAAGCTTTCTTT. Translated: CASSRPGGNGEAFF.

The V gene is TRBV20-1, the J gene TRBJ2-3, with 7 positions matching TRBD2. Germline-derived CDR1 and CDR2 are DFQATT and SNEGSKA (reference sequence). CDR3 length: 14 amino acids. V was pared by 1 base and J by 4 bases, with 5 bases of the junction left unmatched. This CDR3 is CSARGASGADTQYF. CDR3 nucleotides: TGCAGTGCTAGAGGAGCTAGCGGCGCAGATACGCAGTATTTT.

This clonotype was found a few times. The chain uses TRBV6-2 or TRBV6-3 and TRBJ2-7; maybe TRBD1 (7 bases). Between the trimmed V and J ends, which lost 6 bases and 2 bases, there was a span of 23 bases. The CDR3 totals 17 residues. Germline V CDR1 and CDR2: MNHEY, SVGEGT. The CDR3 sequence: CASRSIPDRRGPYEQYF. CDR3 DNA: TGTGCCAGCAGAAGTATCCCGGACAGGAGGGGACCCTACGAGCAGTACTTC.

This clonotype was counted between two and nine times. CDR3 sequence: CSARAWTGVGPRYNSPLHF. The CDR3 bases are TGCAGTGCTAGAGCCTGGACAGGGGTAGGCCCTCGATATAATTCACCCCTCCACTTT. This chain uses TRBV20-1 with TRBJ1-6; 9 bases line up with TRBD1. Germline CDR1 and CDR2: DFQATT and SNEGSKA (reference sequence). J lost 4 bases, V lost 1 base, and 14 bases had no gene match. This CDR3 is built from 19 residues.

The table lists this clonotype with many counts. The chain combines TRBV7-2 with TRBJ1-4; no clear D. Trimming removed 1 base at V and 4 bases at J, with 7 bases between. This CDR3 spans 14 amino acids. Germline CDR1 reads SGHTA; CDR2 reads FQGNSA. The CDR3 loop is CASSLDSNNEKLFF. The CDR3 nucleotides are TGTGCCAGCAGCTTAGACAGCAATAATGAAAAACTGTTTTTT.

The chain links TRBV6-2 or TRBV6-3 to TRBJ2-2, with 10 positions matching TRBD2. J gave up 6 bases and V 6 bases, and 7 bases lay outside the gene matches. This CDR3 spans 15 amino acids. Germline-derived CDR1 and CDR2 are MNHEY and SVGEGT. The CDR3, as DNA: TGTGCCAGCAGGGAAAGCGGGAGGGAGTCCGGGGAGCTGTTTTTT. As protein: CASRESGRESGELFF.

This chain joins TRBV6-2 or TRBV6-3 and TRBJ2-6, with 7 bases that match TRBD1. The CDR3 contains 19 residues. Per the germline V gene, CDR1 is MNHEY and CDR2 is SVGEGT. V lost 0 bases, J lost 0 bases, and 8 bases stayed unmatched. The CDR3 DNA sequence: TGTGCCAGCAGTTACTCCCGGGACAGAGAACTCTCTGGGGCCAACGTCCTGACTTTC. Residues: CASSYSRDRELSGANVLTF.

This clonotype was seen many times. This chain joins TRBV10-3 and TRBJ2-5; D ambiguous. This CDR3 comprises 15 residues. The germline CDR1 and CDR2 sequences are ENHRY and SYGVKD. V was shortened by 3 bases and J by 1 base, with 12 bases between the two germline ends. In nucleotides, the CDR3 is TGTGCCATCAGTGATGACAAGGGCCTCCAAGAGACCCAGTACTTC. Residues: CAISDDKGLQETQYF.

Remarks on this clonotype: An end of the junction differs from the germline gene, which may be a read error. V usage is TRBV7-8 and J usage is TRBJ2-1; D unresolved. The CDR3 spans 16 residues. Germline loops: CDR1 SGHVS, CDR2 FQNEAQ. The CDR3 sequence is CTSSPPLRSSYNEQFF. The CDR3 DNA sequence: TGTACCAGCAGCCCACCCCTCCGTAGCTCCTACAATGAGCAGTTCTTC.

The CDR3 is CSARHPGNEQYF. Written as DNA, the CDR3 is TGCAGTGCAAGACACCCAGGGAACGAGCAGTACTTC. The rearrangement links TRBV20-1 to TRBJ2-7; a possible D gene is TRBD1 (5 bases). There are 12 residues in the CDR3. V lost 6 bases and J 5 bases, leaving 14 bases between the germline ends. Germline CDR1 DFQATT, CDR2 SNEGSKA (reference sequence).

This clonotype was seen a few times. V is TRBV12-3 or TRBV12-4 and J is TRBJ2-3; D not resolved. The CDR3 sequence is 14 residues long. V was shortened by 6 bases and J by 3 bases, with 13 bases between the two germline ends. The CDR3 is CASSPHLGTDTQYF. CDR3 coding DNA: TGTGCCAGCAGCCCCCACCTCGGGACAGATACGCAGTATTTT.